This TCR beta chain was documented in a study of esophageal squamous cell carcinoma under preoperative chemotherapy. Points from the study as a whole: Chemotherapy was followed by significantly higher TCR diversity in peripheral T cells only, not tumor-infiltrating lymphocytes.

As for time point: before preoperative PTX-NDP chemotherapy. This clonotype was seen a few times. The antigen remains unidentified. The CDR3 runs 16 residues. The germline V gene encodes CDR1 MNHNS and CDR2 SASEGT. MiXCR, run by TCRdb on the PCR reads, gives a single entry per CDR3 protein. The table has approximately 15,000 distinct CDR3 sequences, approximately 61% seen once. The clonotype originates from a human donor with esophageal squamous cell carcinoma. The donor label of this sample is uncertain. V and J are TRBV6-1 and TRBJ2-5; 7 bases align to TRBD1. Matching the DNA end better, TRBJ2-1 makes the J call doubtful. This specimen was taken from a patient given preoperative chemotherapy. In DNA form, the CDR3 reads TGTGCCAGCAGTACACAGGGGCCCCTTCAACAGGGTGAGCAGTTCTTC. This sequence encodes CASSTQGPLQQGEQFF.